This TCR beta chain was recorded in a study of blood T cell repertoires in COVID-19. Across the study: COVID-19 samples from acute and convalescent phases originated in the United States, Italy and Spain. From T cells, B-cell-depleted T cells, or PBMCs came the material, which was cDNA or gDNA.

This CDR3 has 12 amino acids. Trimming took 7 bases from V and 0 from J, leaving 6 bases between them. Germline assignment: CDR1 KGHDR and CDR2 SFDVKD. As originally analysed: Estimation of nucleated cell counts was performed using reference gene primer amplification. TCRdb's table, derived via immunoSEQ multiplex PCR, lists solely in-frame clones and lacks some. V and J calls and clone size are given by that table; D and trimming were obtained from the DNA. The repertoire has about 63,000 clones, around three quarters of them found once; the top ten carry around 30%. The source is a human donor in a cohort sampled during active COVID-19. V usage is TRBV24-1 and J usage is TRBJ2-7; possible D gene TRBD2, 5 bases. The sample consisted of peripheral blood. The CDR3, as DNA: TGTGCCACCAGCGACTACTCCTACGAGCAGTACTTC. Translated, it gives CATSDYSYEQYF.